Listed here is a single TCR beta chain. This specimen comes from a study of shared clonotypes between healthy human individuals. Sequencing used immunoSEQ multiplex PCR; TCRdb keeps in-frame clones, though not all of them. The sample has hundreds of thousands of clones, approximately 79% seen once. Per germline, CDR1 MDHEN and CDR2 SYDVKM. CDR3 length: 14 amino acids. V gave up 6 bases and J gave up 10 bases, with 16 bases separating them. The source is a woman between 25 and 40 years old in good health. The sequencing sample was made of memory CD4+ T cells sorted from blood. Subset described: CD45RA-negative fraction. The chain employs TRBV28 and TRBJ1-6; weak D call: TRBD1 (5 bases). CDR3 bases: TGTGCCAGCAGCCCCGCTACAGGCGGCTCACCCCTCCACTTT. Encoded protein: CASSPATGGSPLHF.